These T cell receptor beta chains were read from a single sample in a study of OX40 agonist ivuxolimab in advanced cancers. The data were produced by immunoSEQ multiplex PCR, yet TCRdb's version contains in-frame clones alone and is incomplete. This table holds 60,000 or so clones, nearly 90% found once. The sequencing used CD4+ or CD8+ T cells sorted from blood, collected in a trial of the OX40 agonist ivuxolimab. The source is an adult with an advanced solid tumor such as melanoma, head and neck, liver or kidney cancer. Both conserved end residues are part of each CDR3. Fields, in order: J gene, V gene, clone size, D gene, CDR3 length, CDR3 DNA, CDR3 protein. A D gene is named only where the DNA matches it firmly. A clone size is listed for some rows: how often the clone was seen (once, few, many), or a class if it is expanded.

>TRBJ2-5|TRBV30|-|-|13
TGTGCCTGGAGTGAGGTCATTCAAGAGACCCAGTACTTC
CAWSEVIQETQYF
>TRBJ1-4|TRBV28|-|TRBD1|14
TGTGCCAGCCAAAAAGGGGGCGAGAGTGAAAAACTGTTTTTT
CASQKGGESEKLFF
>TRBJ2-7|TRBV7-9|-|-|13
TGTGCCAGCAGGCCTCCCGGGTGGCCCGAGCAGTACTTC
CASRPPGWPEQYF
>TRBJ1-5|TRBV27|-|-|13
TGTGCCAGCAGTTTTTCCGCGTATCAGCCCCAGCATTTT
CASSFSAYQPQHF
>TRBJ2-1|TRBV27|once|-|11
TGTGCCAGCAGAACATACAATGAGCAGTTCTTC
CASRTYNEQFF
>TRBJ2-7|TRBV5-1|-|-|13
TGCGCCAGCCGGGACCCCCCCCTTGACGAGCAGTACTTC
CASRDPPLDEQYF
>TRBJ2-5|TRBV14|-|-|14
TGTGCCAGCAGCCCCCTCTGGGGCCCAGAGACCCAGTACTTC
CASSPLWGPETQYF
>TRBJ2-5|TRBV27|once|-|13
TGTGCCAGCAGCCCCAACAGGGTTGTGGCCCAGTACTTC
CASSPNRVVAQYF
>TRBJ2-7|TRBV30|few|-|16
TGTGCCTGGAGTGTCCCCCAGGGGATAAGCTCCTACGAGCAGTACTTC
CAWSVPQGISSYEQYF
>TRBJ2-1|TRBV19|-|TRBD2|14
TGTGCCAGTAGTCCTAGCGGGAGGCTTAATGAGCAGTTCTTC
CASSPSGRLNEQFF
>TRBJ1-2|TRBV4-2|-|-|15
TGTGCCAGCAGCCAAGTAAGGGACACTAACTATGGCTACACCTTC
CASSQVRDTNYGYTF
>TRBJ2-1|TRBV14|-|-|13
TGTGCCAGCAGCCCGTCCTCCGGAATTGAGCAGTTCTTC
CASSPSSGIEQFF
>TRBJ2-1|TRBV7-9|-|TRBD1|17
TGTGCCAGCAGCTTAATAGCGGACAGGGGAACGGACAATGAGCAGTTCTTC
CASSLIADRGTDNEQFF
>TRBJ2-4|TRBV16|-|-|14
TGTGCCAGCAGCCAAACTAGAGCCAAAAACATTCAGTACTTC
CASSQTRAKNIQYF
>TRBJ2-7|TRBV9|-|TRBD1|14
TGTGCCAGCAGCGCCGGACAGGCTTCCTACGAGCAGTACTTC
CASSAGQASYEQYF
>TRBJ2-7|TRBV4-1|-|-|14
TGCGCCAGCAGCCAAGATCTACTGTATCTCGAGCAGTACTTC
CASSQDLLYLEQYF
>TRBJ2-7|TRBV6-6|-|-|14
TGTGCCAGCAGTTACTATAAGGACTTCTACGAGCAGTACTTC
CASSYYKDFYEQYF
>TRBJ1-2|TRBV5-8|-|-|14
TGTGCCAGCAGCCCCTCAGTACGGGGCTATGGCTACACCTTC
CASSPSVRGYGYTF
>TRBJ2-2|TRBV29-1|-|-|13
TGCAGCGTTGAGGTAGCAGGGGACGGGGAGCTGTTTTTT
CSVEVAGDGELFF
>TRBJ2-7|TRBV5-6|-|-|13
TGTGCCAGCAGCCCGGGACACTCCTACGAGCAGTACTTC
CASSPGHSYEQYF
>TRBJ2-7|TRBV5-6|-|TRBD1|19
TGTGCCAGCAGCTTGGCGTCTTGGGGACAGGGATTATATACCTACGAGCAGTACTTC
CASSLASWGQGLYTYEQYF
>TRBJ2-1|TRBV12-5|-|TRBD2|15
TGTGCTAGTGGTTACGGGACTAGCGGGAGGAATGAGCAGTTCTTC
CASGYGTSGRNEQFF
>TRBJ2-7|TRBV10-2|-|-|13
TGCGCCAGTTCCGAGGAGGGTTCCTACGAGCAGTACTTC
CASSEEGSYEQYF
>TRBJ1-1|TRBV19|few|-|13
TGTGCCAGTAACACAGGGTGGATCACTGAAGCTTTCTTT
CASNTGWITEAFF
>TRBJ1-2|TRBV5-6|-|TRBD1|16
TGTGCCAGCAGCCCTATCACAGGGGTACACCAATATGGCTACACCTTC
CASSPITGVHQYGYTF
>TRBJ1-6|TRBV6-5|once|TRBD1|14
TGTGCCAGCAAGACCGGGACAGAGAATTCACCCCTCCACTTT
CASKTGTENSPLHF
>TRBJ2-3|TRBV11-3|-|TRBD1|16
TGTGCCAGCAGCCCCAACAGGGGGCCCGGCCCAGATACGCAGTATTTT
CASSPNRGPGPDTQYF
>TRBJ2-7|TRBV19|-|-|16
TGTGCCAGTAGTATTCGGGACACACTGAGCTCCTACGAGCAGTACTTC
CASSIRDTLSSYEQYF
>TRBJ2-5|TRBV30|-|TRBD2|10
TGTGCCGGGGGGGGTGAGACCCAGTACTTC
CAGGGETQYF
>TRBJ1-1|TRBV11-2|-|-|19
TGTGCCAGCAGCTTACGCGGGGGCGACAGGCGGGGCACCAACACTGAAGCTTTCTTT
CASSLRGGDRRGTNTEAFF
>TRBJ1-1|TRBV7-9|once|TRBD1|15
TGTGCCAGCAGCTTTACAGGGGGCAGGATTGTTGAAGCTTTCTTT
CASSFTGGRIVEAFF
>TRBJ2-2|TRBV5-8|-|TRBD1|15
TGTGCCAGCAGCTTACGGACAGGAAACACCGGGGAGCTGTTTTTT
CASSLRTGNTGELFF
>TRBJ1-3|TRBV25-1|-|-|11
TGTGCCATTGGGCAGGGAAACACCATATATTTT
CAIGQGNTIYF
>TRBJ1-1|TRBV27|-|-|14
TGTGCCAGCAGTACTCAGGGGTTGAACACTGAAGCTTTCTTT
CASSTQGLNTEAFF
>TRBJ1-5|TRBV7-8|-|-|16
TGTGCCAGCAGCTTAGTTCAGGGTAGGTCGGGTCAGCCCCAGCATTTT
CASSLVQGRSGQPQHF
>TRBJ1-2|TRBV9|-|-|13
TGTGCCAGCAGCGCCGGTAAAACGAGAGGCTACACCTTC
CASSAGKTRGYTF
>TRBJ2-3|TRBV2|-|-|11
TGTGCCACCCAGGGCCTAGATACGCAGTATTTT
CATQGLDTQYF
>TRBJ2-3|TRBV11-2|once|TRBD2|15
TGTGCCAGCAGCTTCGGGACTAGCGGGGGAGATACGCAGTATTTT
CASSFGTSGGDTQYF
>TRBJ2-7|TRBV5-1|-|-|13
TGCGCCAGCAGCTGGGAAAGTGCCTACGAGCAGTACTTC
CASSWESAYEQYF
>TRBJ2-7|TRBV5-1|-|-|13
TGCGCCAGCAGCCCGCCGGTGTCCTACGAGCAGTACTTC
CASSPPVSYEQYF
>TRBJ1-2|TRBV6-5|-|-|15
TGTGCCAGCAGTTACTACCCAGGGTACAACTATGGCTACACCTTC
CASSYYPGYNYGYTF
>TRBJ1-2|TRBV7-8|once|-|17
TGTGCCAGCAGCTTAGTCTCCGGGACACTCCCACCGGGTGGCTACACCTTC
CASSLVSGTLPPGGYTF
>TRBJ2-3|TRBV5-1|-|-|13
TGCGCCAGCAGTAAGATTTCCACAGATACGCAGTATTTT
CASSKISTDTQYF
>TRBJ2-7|TRBV7-9|-|-|15
TGTGCCAGCAGCTTTGGGTGGACAGAAACCTACGAGCAGTACTTC
CASSFGWTETYEQYF
>TRBJ2-5|TRBV5-1|-|-|15
TGCGCCAGCAGCTTGTACACTGGCAGTCAAGAGACCCAGTACTTC
CASSLYTGSQETQYF
>TRBJ2-1|TRBV19|few|TRBD2|13
TGTGCCAGCCTAGCGGGTACTTACAATGAGCAGTTCTTC
CASLAGTYNEQFF
>TRBJ2-2|TRBV21-1|-|-|15
TGTGCCAGCAGCAAAGGGTTGGGTGGTAGTGGGGAGCTGTTTTTT
CASSKGLGGSGELFF
>TRBJ1-5|TRBV4-1|-|-|16
TGCGCCAGCAGCCAAAAGGGGGAGGGGGTCAATCAGCCCCAGCATTTT
CASSQKGEGVNQPQHF
>TRBJ2-7|TRBV14|-|TRBD2|18
TGTGCCAGCAGCCAAGCGGGGGGGCCTATCCCCCCTTCCTACGAGCAGTACTTC
CASSQAGGPIPPSYEQYF
>TRBJ2-3|TRBV29-1|-|TRBD1|19
TGCAGCGTTGAAGACCTCGAGGGACAGGGAACCCTCGGCACAGATACGCAGTATTTT
CSVEDLEGQGTLGTDTQYF
>TRBJ1-4|TRBV7-9|-|TRBD1|15
TGTGCCAGCAGCCCATCCCCAGGGGGTAATGAAAAACTGTTTTTT
CASSPSPGGNEKLFF
>TRBJ2-7|TRBV5-4|-|TRBD2|15
TGTGCCAGCAGCCATACCGGGACTAGTGGCACCGAGCAGTACTTC
CASSHTGTSGTEQYF
>TRBJ2-7|TRBV30|-|-|15
TGTGCCTGGGCGGCCCCCGGGACTTTAAACTACGAGCAGTACTTC
CAWAAPGTLNYEQYF
>TRBJ1-2|TRBV5-8|-|-|13
TGTGCCAGCAGCCCAGACCCCTACGGCGGCTACACCTTC
CASSPDPYGGYTF
>TRBJ2-7|TRBV7-3|once|TRBD2|15
TGTGCCAGCAGCTTAGGGCGGGGGGCACGACACGAGCAGTACTTC
CASSLGRGARHEQYF
>TRBJ1-1|TRBV2|-|-|16
TGTGCCAGCAGTGGGGGCGGGGACCTAATGAACACTGAAGCTTTCTTT
CASSGGGDLMNTEAFF
>TRBJ2-2|TRBV2|-|TRBD2|13
TGTGCCAGCCACGGACTAGCGACCGGGGAGCTGTTTTTT
CASHGLATGELFF